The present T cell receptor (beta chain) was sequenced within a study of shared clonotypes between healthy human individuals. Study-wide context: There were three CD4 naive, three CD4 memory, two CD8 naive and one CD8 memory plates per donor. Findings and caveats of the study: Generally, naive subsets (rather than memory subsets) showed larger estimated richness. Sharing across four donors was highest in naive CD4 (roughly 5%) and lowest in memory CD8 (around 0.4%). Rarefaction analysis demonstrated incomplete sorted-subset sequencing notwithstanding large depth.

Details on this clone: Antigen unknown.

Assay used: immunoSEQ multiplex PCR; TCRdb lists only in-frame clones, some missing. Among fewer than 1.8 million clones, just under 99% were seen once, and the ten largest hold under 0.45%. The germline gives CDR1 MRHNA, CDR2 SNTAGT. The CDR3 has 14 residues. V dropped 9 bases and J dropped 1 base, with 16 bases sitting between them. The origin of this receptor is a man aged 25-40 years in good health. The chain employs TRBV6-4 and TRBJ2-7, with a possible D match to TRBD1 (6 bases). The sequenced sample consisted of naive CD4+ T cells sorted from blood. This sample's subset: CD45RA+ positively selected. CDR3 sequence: CASPSGERSYEQYF. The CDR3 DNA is TGTGCCAGTCCTTCAGGGGAGCGATCCTACGAGCAGTACTTC.